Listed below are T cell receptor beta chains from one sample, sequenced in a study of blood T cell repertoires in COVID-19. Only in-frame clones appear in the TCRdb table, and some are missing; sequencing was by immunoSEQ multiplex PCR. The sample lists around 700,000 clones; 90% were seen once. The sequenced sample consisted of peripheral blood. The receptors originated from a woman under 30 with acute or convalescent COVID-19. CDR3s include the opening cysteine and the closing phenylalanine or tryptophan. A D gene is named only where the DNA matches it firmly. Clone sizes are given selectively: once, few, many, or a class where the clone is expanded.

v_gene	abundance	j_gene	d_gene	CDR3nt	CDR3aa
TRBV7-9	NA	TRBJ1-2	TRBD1	TGTGCCAGCAGCTTAGCACAGACAGGGACCTATGGCTACACCTTC	CASSLAQTGTYGYTF
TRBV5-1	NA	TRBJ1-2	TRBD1	TGCGCCAGCAGCGAGGGACAGGGGGCTGTTGGCTACACCTTC	CASSEGQGAVGYTF
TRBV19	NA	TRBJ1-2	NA	TGTGCCAGTAGTCCATCCCGATTCACAGTTTCGGCTAACTATGGCTACACCTTC	CASSPSRFTVSANYGYTF
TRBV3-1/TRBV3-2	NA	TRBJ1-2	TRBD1	TGTGCCAGCAACTACAGGGGTATAGGCTACACCTTC	CASNYRGIGYTF
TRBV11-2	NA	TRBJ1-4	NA	TGTGCCAGCAGCTTAATCTCAGGGGCGGTTGAAAAACTGTTTTTT	CASSLISGAVEKLFF
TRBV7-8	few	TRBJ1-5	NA	TGTGCCAGCAGCTTAGGTGCAGATAGCAATCAGCCCCAGCATTTT	CASSLGADSNQPQHF
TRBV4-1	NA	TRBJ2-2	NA	TGCGCCAGCAGCCAGCCTCGGGGACAATCCACCGGGGAGCTGTTTTTT	CASSQPRGQSTGELFF
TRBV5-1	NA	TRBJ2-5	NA	TGCGCCAGCAGCTCGGGGTCGTTCAGGGACTCTAGAGAGACCCAGTACTTC	CASSSGSFRDSRETQYF
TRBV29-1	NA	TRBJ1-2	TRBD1	TGCAGCTTGGACAGGGTCTCTTATGGCTACACCTTC	CSLDRVSYGYTF
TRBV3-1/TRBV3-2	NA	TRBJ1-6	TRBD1	TGTGCCAGCAGCCGAGGACGGGACAGGGGCGGATCACCCCTCCACTTT	CASSRGRDRGGSPLHF
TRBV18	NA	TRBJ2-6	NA	TGTGCCAGCACACGAGGAGGGGGCGCAAACTCTGGGGCCAACGTCCTGACTTTC	CASTRGGGANSGANVLTF
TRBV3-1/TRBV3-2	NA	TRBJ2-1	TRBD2	TGTGCCAGCAGCCAACGGAAGGGACTAGCGGAGAGCAATGAGCAGTTCTTC	CASSQRKGLAESNEQFF
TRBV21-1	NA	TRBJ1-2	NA	TGTGCCAGCAGCAAGCCTCAGGGGCCCTCTAACTATGGCTACACCTTC	CASSKPQGPSNYGYTF
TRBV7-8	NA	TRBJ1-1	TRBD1	TGTGCCAGCAGCCTAAGTCCGGGACAGGGGCACACCGGGGATTCGAACACTGAAGCTTTCTTT	CASSLSPGQGHTGDSNTEAFF
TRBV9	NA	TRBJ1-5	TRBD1	TGTGCCAGCAGCGTAGCAGGGGGATACAATCAGCCCCAGCATTTT	CASSVAGGYNQPQHF
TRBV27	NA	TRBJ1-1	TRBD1	TGTGCCAGCAGTTCCCGACAGGGTAGGAACACTGAAGCTTTCTTT	CASSSRQGRNTEAFF
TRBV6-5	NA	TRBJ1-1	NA	TGTGCCAGCAATCCCCAGGGAACACTGGGGACTGAAGCTTTCTTT	CASNPQGTLGTEAFF
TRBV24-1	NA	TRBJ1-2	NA	TGTGCCACCAGTGATTTGGCGAATGGCTACACCTTC	CATSDLANGYTF
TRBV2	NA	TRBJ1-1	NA	TGTGCCAGCAGTGAAGCGGCAGCTTTCTTT	CASSEAAAFF
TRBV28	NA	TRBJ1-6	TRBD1	TGTGCCAGCAGTATGGGACAGGGGTCTTCACCCCTCCACTTT	CASSMGQGSSPLHF
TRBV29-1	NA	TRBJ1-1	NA	TGCAGCGTTGAAGTGCAAGGGAGGACTGAAGCTTTCTTT	CSVEVQGRTEAFF
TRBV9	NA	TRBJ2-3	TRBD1	TGTGCCAGCAGCTTAGGACAGGGGATCACAGATACGCAGTATTTT	CASSLGQGITDTQYF
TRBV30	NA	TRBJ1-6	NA	TGTGCCTGGGGAGGGGGAACCGGGCCCGGGGGTAATTCACCCCTCCACTTT	CAWGGGTGPGGNSPLHF
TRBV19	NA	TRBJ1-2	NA	TGTGCCAGTACCCTCCGGGGGGCAGAGGCTAACTATGGCTACACCTTC	CASTLRGAEANYGYTF
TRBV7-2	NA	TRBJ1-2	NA	TGTGCCAGCAGCTCCAGCGGTAACCACTATGGCTACACCTTC	CASSSSGNHYGYTF
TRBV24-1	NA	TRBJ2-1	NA	TGTGCCACCAGTGACCCCAGTTGGAGTTCGGGGACATCACGGGAGCAGTTCTTC	CATSDPSWSSGTSREQFF
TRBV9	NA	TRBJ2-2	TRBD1	TGTGCCAGCAGCGCGGACAGGGAGAACACCGGGGAGCTGTTTTTT	CASSADRENTGELFF
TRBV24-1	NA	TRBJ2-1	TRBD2	TGTGCCACCAGTGAACCCGGGACTAGCGGGGGGGCCTTGAATGAGCAGTTCTTC	CATSEPGTSGGALNEQFF
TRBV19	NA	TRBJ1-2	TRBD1	TGTGCCAGTAGTATAGGACAGGGATCCTATGGCTACACCTTC	CASSIGQGSYGYTF
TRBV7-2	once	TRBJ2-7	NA	TGTGCCAGCAGCTTAGCAGCCAGGGCTGGCGAGCAGTACTTC	CASSLAARAGEQYF
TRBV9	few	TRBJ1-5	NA	TGTGCCAGCAGCGTAGAGGGAGTGAGGAATCAGCCCCAGCATTTT	CASSVEGVRNQPQHF
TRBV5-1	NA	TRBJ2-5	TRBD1	TGCGCCAGCAGCTTGGAAAGGACAGGGTCACCCGGAGAGACCCAGTACTTC	CASSLERTGSPGETQYF
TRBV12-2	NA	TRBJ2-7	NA	TGTGCAAGTCGCATATCGAGGGATCCGGGACAGGGGTTTAACGAGCAGTACTTC	CASRISRDPGQGFNEQYF
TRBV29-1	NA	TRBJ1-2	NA	TGCAGCGTTGAAGATCCGCACCCGAGGGGCTACACCTTC	CSVEDPHPRGYTF
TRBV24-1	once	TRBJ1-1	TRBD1	TGTGCCACCAGTGATGGGGGACAGCAGAACACTGAAGCTTTCTTT	CATSDGGQQNTEAFF
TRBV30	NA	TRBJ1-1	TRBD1	TGTGCCTGGAGTCTAAAGGGGGCCCCTCCTGAAGCTTTCTTT	CAWSLKGAPPEAFF
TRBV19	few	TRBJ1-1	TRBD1	TGTGCCAGTAGCACTGGACAGGGTGCGTACACTGAAGCTTTCTTT	CASSTGQGAYTEAFF
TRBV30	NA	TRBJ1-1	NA	TGTGCCTGGGATCCGGGACTGATGAACACTGAAGCTTTCTTT	CAWDPGLMNTEAFF
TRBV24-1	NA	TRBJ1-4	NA	TGTGCCACCAGTGAAGCGGGCCAAAAAAATGAAAAACTGTTTTTT	CATSEAGQKNEKLFF
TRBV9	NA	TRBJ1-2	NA	TGTGCCAGCAGGGAGAGGAGCAGTCCCCTTGGCTACACCTTC	CASRERSSPLGYTF